The rows below give T cell receptor beta chains drawn from one sample of a study of cytomegalovirus exposure and HLA in healthy donors. TCRdb's copy holds only in-frame clones and misses some; the assay was immunoSEQ multiplex PCR. This sample has around 150,000 clones, with 70% to 90% found just once. Sequences were obtained from PBMCs. All receptors come from a woman between 18 and 30 years old in good health and CMV-seronegative. The CDR3 runs from the conserved cysteine through the conserved F or W. D genes are given only for firm matches. Clone size is not always given. Where it is, it says once, few, many or a class for expanded clones.

clone size: NA
V gene: TRBV10-3
D gene: NA
J gene: TRBJ2-2
CDR3 length: 15
CDR3 protein: CAIKSETQNTGELFF
CDR3 DNA: TGTGCCATCAAATCCGAGACACAGAACACCGGGGAGCTGTTTTTT

clone size: NA
V gene: TRBV13
D gene: NA
J gene: TRBJ1-1
CDR3 length: 14
CDR3 protein: CASSPWTENTEAFF
CDR3 DNA: TGTGCCAGCAGCCCGTGGACAGAGAACACTGAAGCTTTCTTT

clone size: NA
V gene: TRBV5-4
D gene: TRBD1
J gene: TRBJ1-2
CDR3 length: 14
CDR3 protein: CASSLGTGNYGYTF
CDR3 DNA: TGTGCCAGCAGCTTGGGGACAGGGAACTATGGCTACACCTTC

clone size: NA
V gene: TRBV2
D gene: NA
J gene: TRBJ2-1
CDR3 length: 13
CDR3 protein: CASKSYSYNEQFF
CDR3 DNA: TGTGCCAGCAAATCGTACTCCTACAATGAGCAGTTCTTC

clone size: NA
V gene: TRBV11-2
D gene: NA
J gene: TRBJ1-2
CDR3 length: 15
CDR3 protein: CASSLVVYFNYGYTF
CDR3 DNA: TGTGCCAGCAGCTTAGTTGTCTATTTTAACTATGGCTACACCTTC

clone size: NA
V gene: TRBV4-1
D gene: TRBD1
J gene: TRBJ1-6
CDR3 length: 17
CDR3 protein: CASSPRTGSSYNSPLHF
CDR3 DNA: TGCGCCAGCAGCCCAAGGACAGGGAGCTCCTATAATTCACCCCTCCACTTT

clone size: NA
V gene: TRBV9
D gene: NA
J gene: TRBJ1-1
CDR3 length: 12
CDR3 protein: CASSVGSGEAFF
CDR3 DNA: TGTGCCAGCAGCGTAGGTTCAGGGGAAGCTTTCTTT

clone size: NA
V gene: TRBV9
D gene: TRBD2
J gene: TRBJ2-5
CDR3 length: 14
CDR3 protein: CASSVAGRSGVQYF
CDR3 DNA: TGTGCCAGCAGCGTAGCTGGGCGTAGCGGGGTCCAGTACTTC

clone size: NA
V gene: TRBV2
D gene: TRBD2
J gene: TRBJ2-7
CDR3 length: 16
CDR3 protein: CASSEGLAGGQYEQYF
CDR3 DNA: TGTGCCAGCAGTGAAGGACTAGCGGGAGGTCAATACGAGCAGTACTTC

clone size: NA
V gene: TRBV5-1
D gene: TRBD2
J gene: TRBJ2-3
CDR3 length: 16
CDR3 protein: CASGRWGGRTADTQYF
CDR3 DNA: TGCGCCAGCGGACGCTGGGGGGGTAGGACCGCAGATACGCAGTATTTT

clone size: NA
V gene: TRBV6-5
D gene: NA
J gene: TRBJ1-1
CDR3 length: 14
CDR3 protein: CASSGGLGNTEAFF
CDR3 DNA: TGTGCCAGCAGTGGTGGACTGGGGAACACTGAAGCTTTCTTT

clone size: NA
V gene: TRBV7-6
D gene: TRBD1
J gene: TRBJ2-5
CDR3 length: 15
CDR3 protein: CASSQMDRGRREQYF
CDR3 DNA: TGTGCCAGCAGCCAAATGGACAGGGGGCGCCGGGAGCAGTACTTC

clone size: NA
V gene: TRBV5-1
D gene: NA
J gene: TRBJ2-1
CDR3 length: 15
CDR3 protein: CASSLPGETHNEQFF
CDR3 DNA: TGCGCCAGCAGCTTGCCGGGAGAGACACACAATGAGCAGTTCTTC

clone size: NA
V gene: TRBV5-1
D gene: TRBD1
J gene: TRBJ1-1
CDR3 length: 15
CDR3 protein: CASSYSTGVLTEAFF
CDR3 DNA: TGCGCCAGCAGCTACTCGACAGGGGTCCTCACTGAAGCTTTCTTT

clone size: NA
V gene: TRBV2
D gene: TRBD2
J gene: TRBJ2-7
CDR3 length: 14
CDR3 protein: CASNVERGTYEQYF
CDR3 DNA: TGTGCCAGCAATGTCGAGCGGGGAACCTACGAGCAGTACTTC

clone size: NA
V gene: TRBV6-6
D gene: NA
J gene: TRBJ1-3
CDR3 length: 14
CDR3 protein: CASRWDYSGNTIYF
CDR3 DNA: TGTGCCAGCAGGTGGGACTACTCTGGAAACACCATATATTTT

clone size: NA
V gene: TRBV11-2
D gene: NA
J gene: TRBJ1-1
CDR3 length: 14
CDR3 protein: CASSGGWEGTEAFF
CDR3 DNA: TGTGCCAGCAGTGGGGGCTGGGAGGGGACTGAAGCTTTCTTT

clone size: NA
V gene: TRBV7-6
D gene: TRBD1
J gene: TRBJ1-2
CDR3 length: 16
CDR3 protein: CASSRYRDRQNYGYTF
CDR3 DNA: TGTGCCAGCAGCCGCTACCGGGACAGGCAAAACTATGGCTACACCTTC

clone size: NA
V gene: TRBV28
D gene: TRBD1
J gene: TRBJ2-2
CDR3 length: 20
CDR3 protein: CASSLLGGARTGENTGELFF
CDR3 DNA: TGTGCCAGCAGTTTGCTGGGGGGGGCCCGGACAGGGGAGAACACCGGGGAGCTGTTTTTT

clone size: NA
V gene: TRBV10-3
D gene: NA
J gene: TRBJ2-7
CDR3 length: 14
CDR3 protein: CAISDSTKSYEQYF
CDR3 DNA: TGTGCCATCAGTGACTCAACTAAATCCTACGAGCAGTACTTC

clone size: NA
V gene: TRBV10-3
D gene: NA
J gene: TRBJ2-2
CDR3 length: 14
CDR3 protein: CAISESEGTGELFF
CDR3 DNA: TGTGCCATCAGTGAGTCGGAGGGCACCGGGGAGCTGTTTTTT

clone size: NA
V gene: TRBV14
D gene: NA
J gene: TRBJ2-2
CDR3 length: 16
CDR3 protein: CASSQVSGGPTGELFF
CDR3 DNA: TGTGCCAGCAGCCAAGTTTCAGGAGGGCCCACCGGGGAGCTGTTTTTT

clone size: NA
V gene: TRBV6-5
D gene: NA
J gene: TRBJ1-1
CDR3 length: 13
CDR3 protein: CASSFQKNTEAFF
CDR3 DNA: TGTGCCAGCAGTTTCCAGAAGAACACTGAAGCTTTCTTT

clone size: NA
V gene: TRBV9
D gene: TRBD1
J gene: TRBJ1-1
CDR3 length: 16
CDR3 protein: CASSVAGGERSTEAFF
CDR3 DNA: TGTGCCAGCAGCGTCGCAGGGGGAGAGAGGAGCACTGAAGCTTTCTTT

clone size: NA
V gene: TRBV27
D gene: TRBD2
J gene: TRBJ2-7
CDR3 length: 17
CDR3 protein: CASSLWGSGSVSYEQYF
CDR3 DNA: TGTGCCAGCAGTTTATGGGGTAGCGGGAGCGTCTCCTACGAGCAGTACTTC

clone size: once
V gene: TRBV13
D gene: TRBD2
J gene: TRBJ2-1
CDR3 length: 15
CDR3 protein: CASSLDRAGRTKQFF
CDR3 DNA: TGTGCCAGCAGCTTAGATCGAGCGGGGAGGACCAAGCAGTTCTTC

clone size: once
V gene: TRBV5-6
D gene: TRBD2
J gene: TRBJ2-7
CDR3 length: 15
CDR3 protein: CASSFGLAGANEQYF
CDR3 DNA: TGTGCCAGCAGCTTCGGGCTAGCGGGAGCCAACGAGCAGTACTTC

clone size: NA
V gene: TRBV6-1
D gene: TRBD1
J gene: TRBJ1-1
CDR3 length: 16
CDR3 protein: CASSVRAGGADTEAFF
CDR3 DNA: TGTGCCAGCAGTGTAAGGGCAGGGGGTGCAGACACTGAAGCTTTCTTT

clone size: NA
V gene: TRBV5-1
D gene: TRBD2
J gene: TRBJ2-3
CDR3 length: 17
CDR3 protein: CASSLGLAGGSTDTQYF
CDR3 DNA: TGCGCCAGCAGCTTGGGACTAGCGGGAGGTTCCACAGATACGCAGTATTTT

clone size: NA
V gene: TRBV7-3
D gene: TRBD2
J gene: TRBJ2-3
CDR3 length: 16
CDR3 protein: CASSPPGLAGTDTQYF
CDR3 DNA: TGTGCCAGCAGCCCGCCGGGACTAGCGGGCACAGATACGCAGTATTTT

clone size: NA
V gene: TRBV9
D gene: TRBD2
J gene: TRBJ2-7
CDR3 length: 16
CDR3 protein: CASSSRAGGPWYEQYF
CDR3 DNA: TGTGCCAGCAGCTCCAGAGCGGGAGGGCCCTGGTACGAGCAGTACTTC

clone size: NA
V gene: TRBV19
D gene: TRBD1
J gene: TRBJ1-5
CDR3 length: 14
CDR3 protein: CASDATGGLQPQHF
CDR3 DNA: TGTGCCAGCGACGCTACAGGGGGCCTTCAGCCCCAGCATTTT

clone size: once
V gene: TRBV6-1
D gene: NA
J gene: TRBJ2-7
CDR3 length: 14
CDR3 protein: CASRSSAGSYEQYF
CDR3 DNA: TGTGCCAGCAGATCCTCTGCCGGTTCCTACGAGCAGTACTTC

clone size: NA
V gene: TRBV5-1
D gene: TRBD1
J gene: TRBJ1-1
CDR3 length: 14
CDR3 protein: CASSFYTGDPEAFF
CDR3 DNA: TGCGCCAGCAGCTTCTATACAGGGGACCCTGAAGCTTTCTTT

clone size: NA
V gene: TRBV6-5
D gene: TRBD1
J gene: TRBJ1-2
CDR3 length: 15
CDR3 protein: CASSWDRIGTNGYTF
CDR3 DNA: TGTGCCAGCAGTTGGGACAGGATTGGTACTAATGGCTACACCTTC

clone size: NA
V gene: TRBV29-1
D gene: NA
J gene: TRBJ1-4
CDR3 length: 13
CDR3 protein: CSVSAGGQGKLFF
CDR3 DNA: TGCAGCGTGAGCGCGGGGGGGCAGGGAAAACTGTTTTTT

clone size: NA
V gene: TRBV6-5
D gene: TRBD1
J gene: TRBJ1-2
CDR3 length: 12
CDR3 protein: CASRTGSYGYTF
CDR3 DNA: TGTGCCAGCCGGACAGGCTCCTATGGCTACACCTTC

clone size: once
V gene: TRBV28
D gene: TRBD2
J gene: TRBJ2-1
CDR3 length: 15
CDR3 protein: CASSLGSGHYNEQFF
CDR3 DNA: TGTGCCAGCAGTTTAGGTAGCGGGCATTACAATGAGCAGTTCTTC

clone size: NA
V gene: TRBV11-1
D gene: NA
J gene: TRBJ2-7
CDR3 length: 12
CDR3 protein: CASSFVGHEQYF
CDR3 DNA: TGTGCCAGCAGCTTTGTGGGGCACGAGCAGTACTTC

clone size: few
V gene: TRBV7-8
D gene: NA
J gene: TRBJ2-3
CDR3 length: 18
CDR3 protein: CASSLAGGGPSLTDTQYF
CDR3 DNA: TGTGCCAGCAGCTTAGCAGGGGGTGGTCCTAGCCTCACAGATACGCAGTATTTT

clone size: NA
V gene: TRBV19
D gene: NA
J gene: TRBJ1-5
CDR3 length: 18
CDR3 protein: CASSITGSSRYPDQPQHF
CDR3 DNA: TGTGCCAGTAGTATAACAGGGTCTTCCCGCTACCCCGATCAGCCCCAGCATTTT

clone size: NA
V gene: TRBV2
D gene: TRBD1
J gene: TRBJ1-5
CDR3 length: 13
CDR3 protein: CASIADRNQPQHF
CDR3 DNA: TGTGCCAGCATTGCGGACAGGAATCAGCCCCAGCATTTT

clone size: NA
V gene: TRBV5-1
D gene: TRBD2
J gene: TRBJ2-1
CDR3 length: 18
CDR3 protein: CASSLDGLAGASYNEQFF
CDR3 DNA: TGCGCCAGCAGCTTGGACGGACTAGCGGGGGCCTCCTACAATGAGCAGTTCTTC

clone size: NA
V gene: TRBV18
D gene: NA
J gene: TRBJ2-6
CDR3 length: 15
CDR3 protein: CASSPPSSGANVLTF
CDR3 DNA: TGTGCCAGCTCACCCCCTTCCTCTGGGGCCAACGTCCTGACTTTC